This T cell receptor beta chain was profiled in a study of shared clonotypes between healthy human individuals. Naive CD8 cells were CD45RO-negative, positively selected for CCR7, excluding terminally differentiated effector memory CD45RA+ cells. Clones were read by immunoSEQ multiplex PCR, and TCRdb kept only the in-frame ones, dropping some. The sample records roughly 850,000 clones, 95% to 97% being singletons. The germline CDR1 and CDR2 sequences are MNHEY and SMNVEV (reference sequence). Trimming took off 6 bases at V and 0 bases at J, with 21 bases between the two ends. The CDR3 is made up of 18 amino acids.

The chain employs TRBV27 and TRBJ2-1, with D maybe TRBD2 (7 bases). The receptor was isolated from a man aged 25 to 40 in good health. The sequenced material came from naive CD8+ T cells sorted from blood. The CDR3 spells CASRPLGGARSSYNEQFF. For the CDR3, the DNA is TGTGCCAGCAGACCATTAGGGGGGGCGCGAAGCTCCTACAATGAGCAGTTCTTC.